This T cell receptor (beta chain) was sequenced during a study of T cell repertoires in cytomegalovirus infection. Whole-study context: The study used recently identified HLA-C-restricted and well-studied HLA-B-restricted CMV epitopes. Indications of both CMV infection and matching HLA type were provided by public TCR beta signatures. General study findings and limits: Individuals carrying CMV plus the relevant HLA were identified by cumulative frequency of public TCR beta families. HLA-C-restricted CMV clonotypes gave the most frequent clonotype in two of eight donors.

As to this clonotype: Its antigen is unknown.

Looked up from germline, CDR1 is SGHDN and CDR2 is FVKESK. The CDR3 is 13 residues long. The germline V and J ends were trimmed by 5 bases and 8 bases, with 13 bases remaining between them. TCRdb reanalysed the reads using MiXCR and keeps one entry per CDR3 protein. Of about 770,000 distinct CDR3 sequences listed, 25% to 35% are singletons. The receptor was derived from a human donor in good health (CMV status not recorded). Some clones in this sample may be carry-over from other donors' samples. The material was cultured CD8+ T cells from PBMCs, obtained from culture after CMV antigen stimulation. The chain employs TRBV14 and TRBJ2-1; no clear D gene. The DNA of the CDR3 is TGTGCCAGCAGCAACTACCGGGTTGATGAGCAGTTCTTC. Protein sequence: CASSNYRVDEQFF.